This TCR beta chain was observed in a study of blood T cell repertoires in COVID-19. At the level of the study: The analysed material was cDNA or gDNA that came from T cells, B-cell-depleted T cells, or PBMCs.

Original handling: Estimation of nucleated cell counts relied on the amplification of reference gene primers. Measured with immunoSEQ multiplex PCR; TCRdb has only the in-frame clones, and not every one. From that table come the V and J calls and clone size; the DNA was used to work out D and trimming. Of under 300,000 clones listed, around 84% were seen once; the top ten hold less than 3.5%. The CDR3 has 17 residues. The V gene end was trimmed by 2 bases and the J gene end by 1 base; junction bases not matched to a gene: 4. Germline lookup yields CDR1 SGHAT and CDR2 FQNNGV. Sequencing used peripheral blood. The gene calls are TRBV11-2 and TRBJ2-1; the match to TRBD2 covers 11 bases. The source of this sequence is a woman between 18 and 29 years old with acute or convalescent COVID-19. The CDR3 DNA follows: TGTGCCAGCAGCTTACGTGTAGCGGGAGGGTCCTACAATGAGCAGTTCTTC. Translating gives CASSLRVAGGSYNEQFF.